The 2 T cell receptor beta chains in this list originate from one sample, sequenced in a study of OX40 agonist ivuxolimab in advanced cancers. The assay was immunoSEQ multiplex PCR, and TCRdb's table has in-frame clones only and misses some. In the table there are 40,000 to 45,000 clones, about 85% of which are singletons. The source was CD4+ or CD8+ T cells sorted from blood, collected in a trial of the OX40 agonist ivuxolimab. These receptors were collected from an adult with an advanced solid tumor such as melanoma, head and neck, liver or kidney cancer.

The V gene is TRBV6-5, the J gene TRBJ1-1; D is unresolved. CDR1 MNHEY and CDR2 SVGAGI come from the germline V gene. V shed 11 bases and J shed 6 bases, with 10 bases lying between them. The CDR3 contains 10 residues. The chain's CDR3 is CAAGRAEAFF. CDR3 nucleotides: TGTGCCGCGGGGAGGGCTGAAGCTTTCTTT.

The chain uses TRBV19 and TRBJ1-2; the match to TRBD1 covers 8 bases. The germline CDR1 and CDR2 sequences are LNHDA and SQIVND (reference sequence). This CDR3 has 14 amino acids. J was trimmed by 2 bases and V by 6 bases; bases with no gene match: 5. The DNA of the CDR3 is TGTGCCAGTAGAAAGACAGGGGCCAACTATGGCTACACCTTC. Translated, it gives CASRKTGANYGYTF.